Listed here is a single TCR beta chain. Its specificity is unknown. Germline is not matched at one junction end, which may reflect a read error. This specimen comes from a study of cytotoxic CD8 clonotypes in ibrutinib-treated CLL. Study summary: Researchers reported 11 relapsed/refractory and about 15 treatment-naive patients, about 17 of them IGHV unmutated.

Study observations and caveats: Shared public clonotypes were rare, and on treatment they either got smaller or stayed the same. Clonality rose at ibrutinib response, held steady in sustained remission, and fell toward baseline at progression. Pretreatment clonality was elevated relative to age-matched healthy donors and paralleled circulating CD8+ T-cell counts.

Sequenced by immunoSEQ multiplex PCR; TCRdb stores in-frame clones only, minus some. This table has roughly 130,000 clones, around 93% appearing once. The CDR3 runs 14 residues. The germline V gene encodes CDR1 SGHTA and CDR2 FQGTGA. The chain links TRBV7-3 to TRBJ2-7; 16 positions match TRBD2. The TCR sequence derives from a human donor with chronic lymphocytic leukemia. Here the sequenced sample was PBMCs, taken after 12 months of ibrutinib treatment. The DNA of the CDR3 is TGTGCCAGCAGCTTAGGGACTAGCGGGAGGGCCTTGGTCTTC. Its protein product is CASSLGTSGRALVF. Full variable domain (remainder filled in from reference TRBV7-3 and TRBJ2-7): GAGVSQTPSNKVTEKGKYVELRCDPISGHTALYWYRQSLGQGPEFLIYFQGTGAADDSGLPNDRFFAVRPEGSVSTLKIQRTERGDSAVYLCASSLGTSGRALVFGPGTRLTVT.